These 8 T cell receptor beta chains were all obtained from the same sample, sequenced in a study of technical replicates of blood from a few donors. Produced via immunoSEQ multiplex PCR; TCRdb's table is partial and in-frame only. The sample includes roughly 82,000 clones, nearly 96% of them seen just once. Sequencing was done on a sample of T cells isolated from PBMCs. Source of these receptors: a human donor in good health.

CDR3 nucleotides: TGTGCCAGCTATTTTCAGGGAGGGTTTACTGAAGCTTTCTTT. Translated: CASYFQGGFTEAFF. The chain employs TRBV7-9 and TRBJ1-1, with a possible D match to TRBD1 (5 bases). Germline V gene lookup returns CDR1 SEHNR and CDR2 FQNEAQ (reference sequence). Trimming took 8 bases from V and 5 from J, leaving 18 bases between them. The CDR3 length is 14 residues.

This chain joins TRBV4-2 and TRBJ2-7; TRBD2 agrees at 11 bases. The CDR3 is made up of 16 amino acids. The ends lost 0 bases at V and 1 base at J; junction bases unmatched: 2. Germline loops: CDR1 LGHNA, CDR2 YNFKEQ. CDR3 coding DNA: TGTGCCAGCAGCCAAGAAACTAGCGGGAGTTCCTACGAGCAGTACTTC. It is translated as CASSQETSGSSYEQYF.

This chain joins TRBV29-1 and TRBJ2-3; 8 positions agree with TRBD2. V dropped 5 bases and J dropped 2; count of bases not matched to a gene: 9. The CDR3 loop spans 15 amino acids. The V gene's germline CDR1 is SQVTM and CDR2 ANQGSEA. CDR3 sequence (DNA): TGCAGCGTTCAGGGCGGGAGGACGAACACAGATACGCAGTATTTT. Its protein product is CSVQGGRTNTDTQYF.

The rearrangement uses TRBV28 and TRBJ1-2; TRBD1 might be the D (6 bases). Germline assignment: CDR1 MDHEN and CDR2 SYDVKM. CDR3 length equals 15 residues. V shed 4 bases and J shed 4 bases, with 16 bases lying between them. CDR3 in amino acids: CASSSQDSPFYGYTF. The CDR3 DNA reads as TGTGCCAGCAGTTCCCAGGACAGCCCATTCTATGGCTACACCTTC.

This clone was recorded once. This sequence joins TRBV28 and TRBJ1-3, with D possibly TRBD1 on 5 matching bases. V shed 6 bases and J shed 7 bases, with 10 bases lying between them. Germline V lookup: CDR1 MDHEN, CDR2 SYDVKM. This CDR3 comprises 12 residues. The CDR3, as DNA: TGTGCCAGCAGCCCACAGGAGAACACCATATATTTT. Translated, it gives CASSPQENTIYF.

This chain joins TRBV2 and TRBJ2-3; D unresolved. The CDR3 sequence is 13 residues long. V gave up 6 bases and J gave up 0 bases, with 7 bases separating them. CDR1 is SNHLY and CDR2 is FYNNEI in the germline V gene. CDR3 nucleotide sequence: TGTGCCAGCAGAACTACTAGCACAGATACGCAGTATTTT. Amino acid sequence: CASRTTSTDTQYF.

This chain connects TRBV5-4 to TRBJ1-1; the match to TRBD1 covers 9 bases. J gave up 7 bases and V 4 bases, and 5 bases lay outside the gene matches. The CDR3 is 13 residues long. CDR1 is SGHNT and CDR2 is YYREEE in the germline V gene (reference sequence). Written as DNA, the CDR3 is TGTGCCAGCAGCCTGGACAGGGGACTTGAAGCTTTCTTT. This translates into CASSLDRGLEAFF.

The chain links TRBV30 to TRBJ2-1, with D hard to call. The germline CDR1 and CDR2 sequences are GTSNPN and SVGIG (reference sequence). This CDR3 comprises 11 residues. V was clipped by 0 bases and J by 10 bases, with 7 bases between them. This CDR3 is CAWSVLSEQFF. The CDR3 coding sequence is TGTGCCTGGAGTGTACTCTCCGAGCAGTTCTTC.